These 6 T cell receptor beta chains were all obtained from the same sample, sequenced in a study of molecular identifiers for immune sequencing clone quantification. Using its own MiXCR run on the PCR reads, TCRdb lists one record per CDR3 protein. In the table there are about 54,000 distinct CDR3 sequences, less than 25% of which are singletons. Sequences were obtained from naive CD8+ T cells from blood, with Jurkat cell RNA spiked in. Subset denoted: FACS-sorted CD8+CD4-CCR7+CD45RA+ naive T cells. The source of these receptors is a human donor in good health. Some libraries in this study had Jurkat cell RNA spiked in.

This clonotype came up a few times. This chain connects TRBV7-9 to TRBJ2-7; 9 nucleotides match TRBD1. The CDR3 is 15 residues long. J gave up 2 bases and V 5 bases, and 7 bases lay outside the gene matches. The V gene's germline CDR1 is SEHNR and CDR2 FQNEAQ (reference sequence). The CDR3 nucleotides are TGTGCCAGCAGCGTTAGGGACAGGGAACCCTACGAGCAGTACTTC. Translating gives CASSVRDREPYEQYF. The whole variable domain, filled in from reference TRBV7-9 and TRBJ2-7, reads DTGVSQNPRHKITKRGQNVTFRCDPISEHNRLYWYRQTLGQGPEFLTYFQNEAQLEKSRLLSDRFSAERPKGSFSTLEIQRTEQGDSAMYLCASSVRDREPYEQYFGPGTRLTVT.

This clonotype was counted ten times or more. The chain has TRBV25-1 and TRBJ2-5; a weak D match, TRBD1 (6 bases). The CDR3 has 14 amino acids. CDR1 and CDR2 from the germline V gene are MGHDK and SYGVNS. The ends were cut back, 8 bases at V and 1 base at J, with 14 bases in the middle. As DNA, the CDR3 is TGTGCCAGCCAAACAGGGTTTCCCCAAGAGACCCAGTACTTC. Translated: CASQTGFPQETQYF.

This clonotype was observed many times. The chain has TRBV13 and TRBJ2-6; D is possibly TRBD1 (6 bases). This CDR3 is built from 14 residues. V lost 6 bases and J 4 bases, leaving 10 bases between the germline ends. Looked up from germline, CDR1 is PRHDT and CDR2 is FYEKMQ (reference sequence). The CDR3 coding sequence is TGTGCCAGCAGTGAGGGGACAGGGGCCAACGTCCTGACTTTC. Translated, it gives CASSEGTGANVLTF. The full variable domain, rest sourced from reference TRBV13 and TRBJ2-6, is AAGVIQSPRHLIKEKRETATLKCYPIPRHDTVYWYQQGPGQDPQFLISFYEKMQSDKGSIPDRFSAQQFSDYHSELNMSSLELGDSALYFCASSEGTGANVLTFGAGSRLTVL.

To note about this clonotype: A read error is possible here, since a much larger clone lies one base away. The gene calls are TRBV7-9 and TRBJ2-7; 9 nucleotides match TRBD2. The CDR3 runs to 14 residues. Germline V gene sequence: CDR1 SEHNR, CDR2 FQNEAQ (reference sequence). CDR3 protein: CASSPSGNTYEQHF. CDR3 nucleotide sequence: TGTGCCAGCAGCCCTAGCGGGAATACCTACGAGCAGCACTTC.

This clonotype occurred many times. The rearrangement links TRBV30 to TRBJ1-5; D is undetermined. CDR1 is GTSNPN and CDR2 is SVGIG in the germline V gene (reference sequence). The CDR3 length is 12 residues. V lost 5 bases, J lost 2 bases, and 7 bases lay in between. The CDR3: CAWDGRNQPQHF. The CDR3, as DNA: TGTGCCTGGGACGGTCGCAATCAGCCCCAGCATTTT.

This clonotype was detected a few times. The chain links TRBV13 to TRBJ2-5, with TRBD2 matching 11 bases. CDR1 is PRHDT and CDR2 is FYEKMQ in the germline V gene (reference sequence). The CDR3 consists of 16 residues. Unmatched junction bases numbered 5, after V lost 5 bases and J lost 0 bases. DNA of the CDR3: TGTGCCAGCAGCCTGAAGGGACTAGCGGACCAAGAGACCCAGTACTTC. As protein: CASSLKGLADQETQYF.